Listed here are 19 T cell receptor beta chains from one sample, sequenced in a study of cytomegalovirus exposure and HLA in healthy donors. PCR primers comprised 60 Vbeta and 13 Jbeta primers. Only in-frame clones appear in the TCRdb table, and some are missing; sequencing was by immunoSEQ multiplex PCR. The profile covers approximately 150,000 clones, with 65% to 85% appearing a single time and roughly 1.4% taken by the ten largest. The specimen sequenced was PBMCs. Receptor source: a man in his 60s in good health and CMV-seronegative.

The rearrangement links TRBV7-2 to TRBJ2-5; no definite D call. The CDR3 length is 15 residues. Germline lookup yields CDR1 SGHTA and CDR2 FQGNSA. The V gene lost 2 bases and the J gene lost 1 base, with 11 bases spanning the gap. The CDR3 loop reads CASSLWALVQETQYF. The CDR3 nucleotides read TGTGCCAGCAGCTTATGGGCCCTCGTCCAAGAGACCCAGTACTTC.

This chain links TRBV9 with TRBJ2-7; 8 bases map to TRBD2. V dropped 1 base and J dropped 3; count of bases not matched to a gene: 9. The CDR3 has 16 residues. Germline-derived CDR1 and CDR2 are SGDLS and YYNGEE. The CDR3 region has the DNA TGTGCCAGCAGCGTAACCCCCAGCGGGGGCGGCTACGAGCAGTACTTC. Its protein is CASSVTPSGGGYEQYF.

The sample holds one count of this clone. V gene TRBV9 combines with J gene TRBJ2-1; TRBD2 aligns across 7 bases. Germline V gives CDR1 SGDLS, CDR2 YYNGEE. Germline trimming cut 0 bases from V and 6 bases from J; bases unmatched to any gene: 9. This CDR3 spans 16 amino acids. The CDR3 sequence: CASSVDPSGTVNEQFF. The CDR3 bases are TGTGCCAGCAGCGTAGACCCCAGCGGGACGGTCAATGAGCAGTTCTTC. Looking up the rest from reference TRBV9 and TRBJ2-1 gives the full variable domain: DSGVTQTPKHLITATGQRVTLRCSPRSGDLSVYWYQQSLDQGLQFLIQYYNGEERAKGNILERFSAQQFPDLHSELNLSSLELGDSALYFCASSVDPSGTVNEQFFGPGTRLTVL.

This clone has just one count. The chain is built from TRBV11-2 and TRBJ1-5; D gene unclear. The CDR3 is 14 amino acids. Per germline, CDR1 SGHAT and CDR2 FQNNGV. The ends were cut back, 1 base at V and 5 bases at J, with 9 bases in the middle. The CDR3 nucleotides read TGTGCCAGCAGCTTAGGGGCAGGTTATCAGCCCCAGCATTTT. Translation gives CASSLGAGYQPQHF.

V gene TRBV7-2 combines with J gene TRBJ2-1, with D possibly TRBD2 on 5 matching bases. The V end lost 1 base, the J end lost 6 bases, and 7 bases lay between the germline ends. Germline V gene sequence: CDR1 SGHTA, CDR2 FQGNSA. This CDR3 spans 13 amino acids. CDR3 sequence: CASSLGGPNEQFF. The CDR3 coding sequence is TGTGCCAGCAGCTTAGGCGGGCCCAATGAGCAGTTCTTC.

The chain joins TRBV28 to TRBJ2-7, with D tentatively TRBD2 (6 bases). The ends were cut back, 8 bases at V and 0 bases at J, with 17 bases in the middle. CDR1 and CDR2 from the germline V gene are MDHEN and SYDVKM. There are 15 residues in the CDR3. CDR3 in amino acids: CASSSEGRDSYEQYF. For the CDR3, the DNA is TGTGCCAGCTCCTCCGAGGGGCGGGACTCCTACGAGCAGTACTTC.

The chain couples TRBV7-2 to TRBJ2-3; 9 positions match TRBD2. The CDR3 is 17 residues long. V dropped 0 bases and J dropped 4; count of bases not matched to a gene: 8. Germline CDR1 SGHTA, CDR2 FQGNSA. The CDR3 region is CASSLAARGGGPDTQYF. The CDR3 DNA reads TGTGCCAGCAGCTTAGCGGCCCGCGGGGGGGGGCCAGATACGCAGTATTTT.

This clone was counted a single time. J is TRBJ2-1 and V is TRBV6-1, with 8 bases aligning to TRBD2. The CDR3 covers 16 residues. The germline CDR1 and CDR2 sequences are MNHNS and SASEGT. V was clipped by 4 bases and J by 0 bases; unmatched bases: 5. CDR3 protein: CASSVQRESSYNEQFF. DNA of the CDR3: TGTGCCAGCAGTGTTCAGCGGGAGAGCTCCTACAATGAGCAGTTCTTC.

This clone was recorded a few times. The chain links TRBV30 to TRBJ2-1, with a tentative D call TRBD2 (5 bases). The length of the CDR3 is 14 residues. The germline gives CDR1 GTSNPN, CDR2 SVGIG (reference sequence). V gave up 5 bases and J gave up 1 base, with 12 bases separating them. In DNA form, the CDR3 reads TGTGCCTGGGGGCTAGCCGGGTCCTACAATGAGCAGTTCTTC. Its protein is CAWGLAGSYNEQFF.

The gene calls are TRBV5-1 and TRBJ2-7, with D maybe TRBD1 (6 bases). CDR1 and CDR2 from the germline V gene are SGHRS and YFSETQ. CDR3 size: 15 residues. V lost 4 bases and J 0 bases, leaving 14 bases between the germline ends. The CDR3 coding sequence is TGCGCCAGCAGCCTGGAAACAGGGTCCTCCTACGAGCAGTACTTC. Protein sequence: CASSLETGSSYEQYF.

The CDR3 spells CASSSQERNTIYF. The DNA of the CDR3 is TGTGCCAGCAGTTCACAGGAGAGAAACACCATATATTTT. The V and J genes are TRBV6-1 and TRBJ1-3, with a weak D call TRBD1 (5 bases). There are 13 residues in the CDR3. CDR1 and CDR2 (germline): MNHNS, SASEGT. V was clipped by 5 bases and J by 5 bases, with 10 bases between them.

The CDR3 sequence is CASSPGLAGGFGETQYF. CDR3 DNA: TGTGCCAGCAGCCCCGGACTAGCGGGGGGTTTTGGGGAGACCCAGTACTTC. The chain employs TRBV7-7 and TRBJ2-5; 14 bases are shared with TRBD2. J lost 5 bases, V lost 5 bases, and 10 bases had no gene match. The germline CDR1 and CDR2 sequences are SSHAT and FNYEAQ (reference sequence). This CDR3 is 17 amino acids long. The full variable domain, with the rest looked up from reference TRBV7-7 and TRBJ2-5, is GAGVSQSPRYKVTKRGQDVTLRCDPISSHATLYWYQQALGQGPEFLTYFNYEAQPDKSGLPSDRFSAERPEGSISTLTIQRTEQRDSAMYRCASSPGLAGGFGETQYFGPGTRLLVL.

In this sample, this clone turned up a few times. V gene TRBV7-2 combines with J gene TRBJ2-2; tentatively, D is TRBD1 (5 bases). V lost 5 bases, J lost 5 bases, and 12 bases lay in between. This CDR3 contains 14 residues. Germline V gene data show CDR1 as SGHTA and CDR2 as FQGNSA. In DNA form, the CDR3 reads TGTGCCAGCAGCCCTTCAAGGGGAACCGGGGAGCTGTTTTTT. Protein product: CASSPSRGTGELFF.

This chain connects TRBV7-2 to TRBJ2-3; 12 positions match TRBD1. Germline CDR1 reads SGHTA; CDR2 reads FQGNSA. V lost 2 bases to trimming and J lost 0 bases; unmatched junction nucleotides: 6. The CDR3 consists of 18 residues. CDR3 bases: TGTGCCAGCAGCTTACGTGGGGGACAGGGGGCCAGCACAGATACGCAGTATTTT. It is translated as CASSLRGGQGASTDTQYF.

This chain links TRBV29-1 with TRBJ2-1, with D possibly being TRBD2 (6 bases). The germline gives CDR1 SQVTM, CDR2 ANQGSEA. Trimming pared 2 bases from V and 13 bases from J, leaving 27 bases between. This CDR3 is built from 16 residues. The CDR3 nucleotides are TGCAGCGTTGAACATTGGGAAGGGCAGGCGGGAACGTTCCAGTTCTTC. It yields the protein CSVEHWEGQAGTFQFF.

The gene calls are TRBV2 and TRBJ1-2; D perhaps matches TRBD1 (5 bases). V lost 4 bases and J lost 5, with 14 bases in between. Germline CDR1 reads SNHLY; CDR2 reads FYNNEI. The CDR3 has 14 amino acids. The CDR3 loop reads CASSVAGLGYGYTF. The CDR3 coding sequence is TGTGCCAGCAGTGTGGCAGGGCTGGGGTATGGCTACACCTTC.

J is TRBJ1-5 and V is TRBV15, with 7 nucleotides matching TRBD1. The CDR3 has 16 amino acids. Trimming at V came to 0 bases and at J to 6 bases, leaving 8 bases not matched to a gene. Germline V gives CDR1 LNHNV, CDR2 YYDKDF (reference sequence). The CDR3 bases are TGTGCCACCAGCAGAGACCGGGGACAGCCGATTCAGCCCCAGCATTTT. Translating gives CATSRDRGQPIQPQHF.

The V gene is TRBV7-2, the J gene TRBJ2-7; 9 bases are a match to TRBD2. The CDR3 sequence is 16 residues long. J gave up 3 bases and V 1 base, and 7 bases lay outside the gene matches. Per germline, CDR1 SGHTA and CDR2 FQGNSA. CDR3 protein: CASSLVRTSVNYEQYF. CDR3 bases: TGTGCCAGCAGCTTAGTCCGGACTAGCGTTAACTACGAGCAGTACTTC.

The J gene is TRBJ2-7, the V gene TRBV4-2; maybe TRBD1 (6 bases). The CDR3 extends over 15 amino acids. The germline V and J ends were trimmed by 0 bases and 3 bases, with 12 bases remaining between them. Germline CDR1 is LGHNA and CDR2 is YNFKEQ. DNA of the CDR3: TGTGCCAGCAGCCAAGAACAGGGTCGAGGCTACGAGCAGTACTTC. Translating gives CASSQEQGRGYEQYF.